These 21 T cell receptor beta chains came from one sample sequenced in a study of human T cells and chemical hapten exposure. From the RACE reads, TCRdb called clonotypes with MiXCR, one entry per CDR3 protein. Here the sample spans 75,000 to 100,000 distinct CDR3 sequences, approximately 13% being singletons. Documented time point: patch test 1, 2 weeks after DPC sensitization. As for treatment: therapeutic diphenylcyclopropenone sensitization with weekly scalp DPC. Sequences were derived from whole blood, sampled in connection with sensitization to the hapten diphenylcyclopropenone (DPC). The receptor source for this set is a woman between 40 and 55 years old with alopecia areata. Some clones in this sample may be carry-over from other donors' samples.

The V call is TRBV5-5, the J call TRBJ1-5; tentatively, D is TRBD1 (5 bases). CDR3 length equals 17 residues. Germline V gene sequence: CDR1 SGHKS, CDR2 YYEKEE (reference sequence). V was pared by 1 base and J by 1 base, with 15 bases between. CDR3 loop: CASSLNPTGLSNQPQHF. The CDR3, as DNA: TGTGCCAGCAGCTTGAACCCGACGGGGCTGAGCAATCAGCCCCAGCATTTT. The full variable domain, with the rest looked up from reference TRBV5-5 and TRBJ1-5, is DAGVTQSPTHLIKTRGQQVTLRCSPISGHKSVSWYQQVLGQGPQFIFQYYEKEERGRGNFPDRFSARQFPNYSSELNVNALLLGDSALYLCASSLNPTGLSNQPQHFGDGTRLSIL.

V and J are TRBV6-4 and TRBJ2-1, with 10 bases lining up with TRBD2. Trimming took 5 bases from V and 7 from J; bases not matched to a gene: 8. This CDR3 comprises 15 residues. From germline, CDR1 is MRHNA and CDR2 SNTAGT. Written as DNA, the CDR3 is TGTGCCAGCAGTAAGCTAGCGGGAGAACCGAATGAGCAGTTCTTC. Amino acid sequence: CASSKLAGEPNEQFF.

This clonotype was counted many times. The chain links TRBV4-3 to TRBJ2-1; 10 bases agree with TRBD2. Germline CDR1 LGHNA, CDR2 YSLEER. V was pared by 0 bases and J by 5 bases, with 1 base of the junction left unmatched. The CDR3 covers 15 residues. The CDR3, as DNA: TGCGCCAGCAGCCAAGAACTAGCGGGAAACAATGAGCAGTTCTTC. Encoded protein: CASSQELAGNNEQFF.

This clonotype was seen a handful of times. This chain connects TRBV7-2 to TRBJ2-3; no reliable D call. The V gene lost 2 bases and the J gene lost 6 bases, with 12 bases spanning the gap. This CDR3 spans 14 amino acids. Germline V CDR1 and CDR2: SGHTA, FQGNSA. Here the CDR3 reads CASSLMGLGDTQYF. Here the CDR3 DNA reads TGTGCCAGCAGCTTAATGGGGTTAGGGGATACGCAGTATTTT.

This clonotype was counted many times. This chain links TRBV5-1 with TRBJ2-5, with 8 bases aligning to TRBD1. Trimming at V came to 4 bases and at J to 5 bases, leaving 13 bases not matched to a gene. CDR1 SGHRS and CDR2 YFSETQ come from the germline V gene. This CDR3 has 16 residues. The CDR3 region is CASSAQGSGGRETQYF. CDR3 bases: TGCGCCAGCAGCGCGCAAGGGTCAGGGGGCCGGGAGACCCAGTACTTC.

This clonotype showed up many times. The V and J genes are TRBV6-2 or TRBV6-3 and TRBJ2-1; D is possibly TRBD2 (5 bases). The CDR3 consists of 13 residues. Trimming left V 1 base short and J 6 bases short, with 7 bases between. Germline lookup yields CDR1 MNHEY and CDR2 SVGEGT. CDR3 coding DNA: TGTGCCAGCAGTTACTGGGCGGGCAATGAGCAGTTCTTC. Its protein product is CASSYWAGNEQFF.

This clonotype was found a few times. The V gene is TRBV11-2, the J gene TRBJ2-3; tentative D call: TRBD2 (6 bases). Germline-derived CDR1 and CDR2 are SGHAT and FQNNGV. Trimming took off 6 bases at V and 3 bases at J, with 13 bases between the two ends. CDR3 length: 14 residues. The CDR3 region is CASSSLGRTDTQYF. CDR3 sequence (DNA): TGTGCCAGCAGTTCCTTGGGGAGGACAGATACGCAGTATTTT.

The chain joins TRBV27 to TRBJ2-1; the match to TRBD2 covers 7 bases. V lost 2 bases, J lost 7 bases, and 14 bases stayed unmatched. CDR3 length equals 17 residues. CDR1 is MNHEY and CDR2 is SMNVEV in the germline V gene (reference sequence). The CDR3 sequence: CASSLNRLLAGLNEQFF. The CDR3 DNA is TGTGCCAGCAGTTTAAACCGTCTCTTAGCGGGTTTAAATGAGCAGTTCTTC.

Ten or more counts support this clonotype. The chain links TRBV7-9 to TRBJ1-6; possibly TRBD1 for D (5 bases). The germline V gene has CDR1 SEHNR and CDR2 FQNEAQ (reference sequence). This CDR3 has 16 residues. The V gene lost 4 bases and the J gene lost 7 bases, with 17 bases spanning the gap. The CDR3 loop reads CASSSSQGLRNSPLHF. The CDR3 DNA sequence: TGTGCCAGCAGCTCCTCCCAGGGTCTGAGGAATTCACCCCTCCACTTT. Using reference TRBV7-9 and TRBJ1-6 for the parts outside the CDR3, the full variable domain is DTGVSQNPRHKITKRGQNVTFRCDPISEHNRLYWYRQTLGQGPEFLTYFQNEAQLEKSRLLSDRFSAERPKGSFSTLEIQRTEQGDSAMYLCASSSSQGLRNSPLHFGNGTRLTVT.

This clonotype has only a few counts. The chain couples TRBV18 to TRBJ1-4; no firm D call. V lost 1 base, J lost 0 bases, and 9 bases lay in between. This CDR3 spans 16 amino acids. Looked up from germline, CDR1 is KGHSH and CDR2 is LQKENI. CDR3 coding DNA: TGTGCCAGCTCACCACGGCCGCCTTCAACTAATGAAAAACTGTTTTTT. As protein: CASSPRPPSTNEKLFF.

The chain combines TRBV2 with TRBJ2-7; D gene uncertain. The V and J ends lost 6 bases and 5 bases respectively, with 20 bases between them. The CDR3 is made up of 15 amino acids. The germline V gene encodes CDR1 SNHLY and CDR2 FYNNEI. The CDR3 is CASSWSTGYRDEQYF. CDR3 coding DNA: TGTGCCAGCAGCTGGTCCACGGGCTATAGAGACGAGCAGTACTTC.

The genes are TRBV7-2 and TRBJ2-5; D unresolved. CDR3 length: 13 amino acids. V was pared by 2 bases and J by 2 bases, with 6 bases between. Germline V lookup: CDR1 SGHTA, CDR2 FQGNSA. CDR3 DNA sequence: TGTGCCAGCAGCTTATCACCTCAAGAGACCCAGTACTTC. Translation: CASSLSPQETQYF.

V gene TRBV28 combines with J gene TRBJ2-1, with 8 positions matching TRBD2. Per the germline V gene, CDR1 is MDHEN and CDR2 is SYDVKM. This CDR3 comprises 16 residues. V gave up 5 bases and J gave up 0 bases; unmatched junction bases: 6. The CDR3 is CASSTWAGGSYNEQFF. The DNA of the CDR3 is TGTGCCAGCAGTACCTGGGCGGGAGGCTCCTACAATGAGCAGTTCTTC. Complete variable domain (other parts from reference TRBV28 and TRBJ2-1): DVKVTQSSRYLVKRTGEKVFLECVQDMDHENMFWYRQDPGLGLRLIYFSYDVKMKEKGDIPEGYSVSREKKERFSLILESASTNQTSMYLCASSTWAGGSYNEQFFGPGTRLTVL.

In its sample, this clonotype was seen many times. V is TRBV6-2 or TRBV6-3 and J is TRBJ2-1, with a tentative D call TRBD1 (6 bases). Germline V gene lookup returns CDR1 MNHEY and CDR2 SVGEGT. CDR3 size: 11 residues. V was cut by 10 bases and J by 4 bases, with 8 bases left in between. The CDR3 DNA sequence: TGTGCCACAGGACAGTACAATGAGCAGTTCTTC. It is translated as CATGQYNEQFF.

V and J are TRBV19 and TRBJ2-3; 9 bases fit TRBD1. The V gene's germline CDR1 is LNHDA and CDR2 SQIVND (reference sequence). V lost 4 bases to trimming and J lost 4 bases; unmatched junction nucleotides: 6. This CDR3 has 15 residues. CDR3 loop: CASSTPGQGPDTQYF. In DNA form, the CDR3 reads TGTGCCAGTAGTACCCCGGGACAGGGTCCAGATACGCAGTATTTT.

DNA of the CDR3: TGTGCCAGCAGCCCGGAATGGACGGAAGAGACCCAGTACTTC. It is translated as CASSPEWTEETQYF. The gene calls are TRBV4-2 and TRBJ2-5; D remains unclear. Germline V gives CDR1 LGHNA, CDR2 YNFKEQ. CDR3 length: 14 residues. Trimming took off 4 bases at V and 3 bases at J, with 12 bases between the two ends.

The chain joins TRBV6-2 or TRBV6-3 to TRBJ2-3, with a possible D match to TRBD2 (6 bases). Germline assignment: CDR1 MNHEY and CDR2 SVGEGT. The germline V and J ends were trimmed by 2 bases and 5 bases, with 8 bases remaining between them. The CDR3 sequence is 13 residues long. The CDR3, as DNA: TGTGCCAGCAGTTACCGGGAGATAGATACGCAGTATTTT. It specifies CASSYREIDTQYF.

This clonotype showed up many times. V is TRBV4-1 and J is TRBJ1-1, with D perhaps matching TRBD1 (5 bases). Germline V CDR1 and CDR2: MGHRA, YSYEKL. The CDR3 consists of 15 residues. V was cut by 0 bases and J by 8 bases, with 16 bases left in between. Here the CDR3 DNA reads TGCGCCAGCAGCCAAGATGGACTGACATGGGACGAAGCTTTCTTT. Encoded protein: CASSQDGLTWDEAFF.

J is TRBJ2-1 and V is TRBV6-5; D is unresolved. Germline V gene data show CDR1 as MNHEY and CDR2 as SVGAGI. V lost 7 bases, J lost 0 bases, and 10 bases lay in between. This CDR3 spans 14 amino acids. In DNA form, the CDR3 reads TGTGCCAGCACCCCGACTCTCTCCTACAATGAGCAGTTCTTC. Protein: CASTPTLSYNEQFF.

In DNA form, the CDR3 reads TGTGCCAGCAGGCCCCCGCAGGAGACCCAGTACTTC. This sequence encodes CASRPPQETQYF. The gene calls are TRBV28 and TRBJ2-5; D gene unclear. The germline V gene has CDR1 MDHEN and CDR2 SYDVKM. Trimming took 6 bases from V and 5 from J, leaving 10 bases between them. The CDR3 extends over 12 amino acids.

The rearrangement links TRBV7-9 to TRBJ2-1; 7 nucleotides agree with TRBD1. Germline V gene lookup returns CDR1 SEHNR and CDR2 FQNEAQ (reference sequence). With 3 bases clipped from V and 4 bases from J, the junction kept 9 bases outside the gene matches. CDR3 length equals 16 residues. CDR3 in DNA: TGTGCCAGCAGCTTTACCCGGGACAGTAAATACAATGAGCAGTTCTTC. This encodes CASSFTRDSKYNEQFF.